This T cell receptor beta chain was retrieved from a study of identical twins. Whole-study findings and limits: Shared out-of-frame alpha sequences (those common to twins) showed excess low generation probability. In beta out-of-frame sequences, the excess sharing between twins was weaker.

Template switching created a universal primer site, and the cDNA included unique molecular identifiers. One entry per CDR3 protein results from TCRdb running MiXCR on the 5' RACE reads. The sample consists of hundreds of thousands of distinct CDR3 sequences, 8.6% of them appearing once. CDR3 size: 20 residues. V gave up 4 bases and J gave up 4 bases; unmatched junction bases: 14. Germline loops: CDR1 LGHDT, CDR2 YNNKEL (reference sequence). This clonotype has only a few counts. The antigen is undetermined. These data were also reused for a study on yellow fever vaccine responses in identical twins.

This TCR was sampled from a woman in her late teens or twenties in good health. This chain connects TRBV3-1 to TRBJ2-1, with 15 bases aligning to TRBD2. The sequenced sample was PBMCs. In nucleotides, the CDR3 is TGTGCCAGCAGCCCTATACCGGGACTAGCGGGGGGTCCCCTTTACAATGAGCAGTTCTTC. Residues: CASSPIPGLAGGPLYNEQFF.